This entry lists 10 T cell receptor beta chains sequenced from one sample in a study of shared clonotypes between healthy human individuals. This table comes from immunoSEQ multiplex PCR, and its TCRdb copy is limited to in-frame clones, with some not included. The repertoire includes about 980,000 clones, roughly 72% of them detected once, and approximately 1.5% sits in the top ten. The sequenced sample was memory CD4+ T cells sorted from blood. Sample subset: CD45RA-negative fraction. All receptors come from a man aged 18 to 29 in good health.

This clone occurred many times. The chain combines TRBV11-3 with TRBJ1-1; D uncertain. The V end was cut by 5 bases, the J end by 4 bases, with 14 bases between. This CDR3 is 14 amino acids long. Germline lookup yields CDR1 SGHNT and CDR2 YENEEA. The CDR3 DNA follows: TGTGCCAGCAGCCCGTACGGGGAGAGCACTGAAGCTTTCTTT. Translated: CASSPYGESTEAFF. Together with reference TRBV11-3 and TRBJ1-1, the CDR3 gives the full variable domain: EAGVVQSPRYKIIEKKQPVAFWCNPISGHNTLYWYLQNLGQGPELLIRYENEEAVDDSQLPKDRFSAERLKGVDSTLKIQPAELGDSAVYLCASSPYGESTEAFFGQGTRLTVV.

The rearrangement joins TRBV6-1 to TRBJ1-6, with D unresolved. The V gene lost 7 bases and the J gene lost 9 bases, with 13 bases spanning the gap. The CDR3 contains 13 residues. In germline, CDR1 is MNHNS, CDR2 SASEGT. CDR3 sequence: CASKAETISPLHF. DNA of the CDR3: TGTGCCAGCAAGGCAGAGACGATTTCACCCCTCCACTTT.

The chain joins TRBV5-4 to TRBJ1-1; possible D gene TRBD1, 5 bases. The V gene's germline CDR1 is SGHNT and CDR2 YYREEE (reference sequence). Deletions cut 2 bases from V and 1 base from J, with 15 bases between. The CDR3 sequence is 16 residues long. The CDR3 sequence: CASSFKIGVGNTEAFF. The CDR3 DNA follows: TGTGCCAGCAGCTTTAAAATAGGGGTCGGGAACACTGAAGCTTTCTTT.

The chain combines TRBV10-1 with TRBJ2-5, with 7 nucleotides matching TRBD2. With V trimmed by 3 bases and J by 3 bases, 7 bases remained unmatched. The CDR3 length is 15 residues. The germline V gene has CDR1 WNHNN and CDR2 SYGVQD (reference sequence). CDR3 coding DNA: TGCGCCAGCAGTGATCCCTCTAGCGGAGAAGAGACCCAGTACTTC. Protein sequence: CASSDPSSGEETQYF.

In its sample, this clone was seen a few times. This chain connects TRBV10-2 to TRBJ1-5; 10 bases are shared with TRBD1. Looked up from germline, CDR1 is WSHSY and CDR2 is SAAADI. The ends lost 0 bases at V and 2 bases at J; junction bases unmatched: 4. The CDR3 sequence is 17 residues long. CDR3 coding DNA: TGCGCCAGCAGTGAGTCGAGAGGGACAGGGGGCAATCAGCCCCAGCATTTT. Its translation: CASSESRGTGGNQPQHF.

V is TRBV18 and J is TRBJ1-4; D possibly corresponds to TRBD1 (5 bases). Germline loops: CDR1 KGHSH, CDR2 LQKENI. V gave up 4 bases and J gave up 6 bases, with 9 bases separating them. The CDR3 sequence is 13 residues long. The CDR3 coding sequence is TGTGCCAGCTCACTGGGGACGGATGAAAAACTGTTTTTT. It encodes CASSLGTDEKLFF.

The chain employs TRBV27 and TRBJ2-1, with a weak D call TRBD2 (5 bases). V lost 4 bases to trimming and J lost 6 bases, with 13 bases between them. The CDR3 has 14 amino acids. Germline V gene lookup returns CDR1 MNHEY and CDR2 SMNVEV (reference sequence). This CDR3 reads CASSSGKRLNEQFF. CDR3 DNA sequence: TGTGCCAGCAGTTCGGGAAAACGACTCAATGAGCAGTTCTTC.

This clone appeared a single time. J is TRBJ2-6 and V is TRBV2, with D perhaps matching TRBD1 or TRBD2 (5 bases each). This CDR3 region has 16 residues. Trimming removed 8 bases at V and 4 bases at J, with 18 bases between. The germline CDR1 and CDR2 sequences are SNHLY and FYNNEI. The chain's CDR3 is CASSRDAGAGANVLTF. Written as DNA, the CDR3 is TGTGCCAGCTCCCGGGACGCCGGAGCAGGGGCCAACGTCCTGACTTTC.

V and J are TRBV15 and TRBJ2-7; no reliable D call. Germline CDR1 and CDR2: LNHNV and YYDKDF (reference sequence). The CDR3 has 13 residues. The ends were cut back, 1 base at V and 0 bases at J, with 4 bases in the middle. In DNA form, the CDR3 reads TGTGCCACCAGCAGAGTTCCCTCCTACGAGCAGTACTTC. Protein product: CATSRVPSYEQYF.

The V and J genes are TRBV11-2 and TRBJ2-3; maybe TRBD2 (5 bases). V lost 6 bases, J lost 4 bases, and 14 bases lay in between. CDR1 and CDR2 from the germline V gene are SGHAT and FQNNGV. The CDR3 sequence is 14 residues long. This chain's CDR3 is CASRKYSAADTQYF. CDR3 nucleotides: TGTGCCAGCAGGAAATATAGCGCCGCAGATACGCAGTATTTT.